This passage covers 9 T cell receptor beta chains from one sample sequenced in a study of monozygotic twins with inflammatory bowel disease (dated 2019 in TCRdb). The method was 5' RACE. The sequencing machine was an Illumina HiSeq 2500. TCRdb reanalyzed the reads, keeping one entry per CDR3 protein sequence and omitting DNA. The data table for this sample lists over 100,000 distinct CDR3 sequences. The biggest ten clones account for 9.5% to 15% of the sample. The specimen was blood. The receptor set was obtained from a human donor with ulcerative colitis or Crohn's disease, or a healthy co-twin of an affected twin (not recorded which).

J is TRBJ2-1 and V is TRBV7-3; TCRdb selects TRBD1, and the lack of DNA leaves this call unchecked. CDR3 length: 15 amino acids. Germline-derived CDR1 and CDR2 are SGHTA and FQGTGA. CDR3 sequence: CASSLRQGGYNEQFF.

The chain has TRBV20-1 and TRBJ2-6; the D call from TCRdb, TRBD2, cannot be confirmed without DNA. Germline loops: CDR1 DFQATT, CDR2 SNEGSKA (reference sequence). The CDR3 contains 16 residues. The CDR3 reads CSASGRPSSGANVLTF.

V is TRBV7-2 and J is TRBJ1-1; TCRdb's D call of TRBD1 is untestable without DNA. This CDR3 region has 15 residues. The V gene's germline CDR1 is SGHTA and CDR2 FQGNSA. CDR3 region: CASSLQGVKYTEAFF.

V is TRBV12-3 or TRBV12-4 and J is TRBJ2-1; TCRdb indicates TRBD1, and absent DNA this call remains unverified. The length of the CDR3 is 15 residues. CDR3 sequence reads: CASLKGHPSYNEQFF.

This clonotype is labeled medium-sized based on frequency. The J gene is TRBJ2-7, the V gene TRBV7-3; lacking DNA, the TRBD2 call made by TCRdb goes unchecked. This CDR3 contains 15 residues. Looked up from germline, CDR1 is SGHTA and CDR2 is FQGTGA. The CDR3 spells CASSPEGAGTYEQYF. The full variable domain, its missing parts supplied by reference TRBV7-3 and TRBJ2-7, is GAGVSQTPSNKVTEKGKYVELRCDPISGHTALYWYRQSLGQGPEFLIYFQGTGAADDSGLPNDRFFAVRPEGSVSTLKIQRTERGDSAVYLCASSPEGAGTYEQYFGPGTRLTVT.

This chain uses TRBV10-3 with TRBJ1-6. The CDR3 has 12 residues. CDR1 and CDR2 (germline): ENHRY, SYGVKD. The CDR3 reads CAIGTENSPLHF.

The V gene is TRBV7-2, the J gene TRBJ1-1; no DNA is available, so the TRBD1 call from TCRdb remains unchecked. Germline V CDR1 and CDR2: SGHTA, FQGNSA. The CDR3 sequence is 17 residues long. The CDR3 reads CASSLVGYGDGTAEAFF.

The chain combines TRBV25-1 with TRBJ1-2. The CDR3 sequence is 14 residues long. Germline V gene sequence: CDR1 MGHDK, CDR2 SYGVNS. The chain's CDR3 is CASSEFAGDYGYTF.

The chain links TRBV6-5 to TRBJ2-7; the TCRdb call, TRBD2, lacks DNA for checking. Per the germline V gene, CDR1 is MNHEY and CDR2 is SVGAGI. This CDR3 spans 16 amino acids. CDR3 residues: CASSYEGLEGSYEQYF.